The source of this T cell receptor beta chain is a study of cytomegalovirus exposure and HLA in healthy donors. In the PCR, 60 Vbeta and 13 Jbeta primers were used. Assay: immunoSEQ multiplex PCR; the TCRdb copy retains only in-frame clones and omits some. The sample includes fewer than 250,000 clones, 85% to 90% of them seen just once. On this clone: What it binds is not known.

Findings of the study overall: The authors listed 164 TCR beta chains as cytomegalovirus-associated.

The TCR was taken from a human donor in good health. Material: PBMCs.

CDR3 sequence reads: CASSSMGGGAGNTIYF. For the CDR3, the DNA is TGTGCCAGCAGCTCGATGGGGGGGGGAGCTGGAAACACCATATATTTT. The V call is TRBV28, the J call TRBJ1-3, with D perhaps matching TRBD1 (5 bases). The CDR3 is made up of 16 amino acids. V shed 6 bases and J shed 2 bases, with 17 bases lying between them. The germline V gene has CDR1 MDHEN and CDR2 SYDVKM.